Below are 29 T cell receptor beta chains sequenced from a single sample in a study of CD8 T cells in ankylosing spondylitis. One entry per CDR3 protein results from TCRdb running MiXCR on the 5' RACE reads. Of about 240,000 distinct CDR3 sequences listed, 8.6% are singletons. The sample taken for sequencing was blood, either unsorted or a sorted T cell fraction (not recorded which). The receptors were gathered from a male donor with ankylosing spondylitis or in good health (not recorded which).

This clonotype was detected ten times or more. The rearrangement links TRBV20-1 to TRBJ1-1; a possible D gene is TRBD1 (6 bases). The CDR3 consists of 15 residues. The V end lost 0 bases, the J end lost 4 bases, and 15 bases lay between the germline ends. The germline gives CDR1 DFQATT, CDR2 SNEGSKA (reference sequence). The CDR3 coding sequence is TGCAGTGCTAGAGATGGAGGGAACAGGGCCACTGAAGCTTTCTTT. It yields the protein CSARDGGNRATEAFF.

The chain has TRBV4-2 and TRBJ2-3; D is possibly TRBD1 (5 bases). The germline V and J ends were trimmed by 0 bases and 6 bases, with 10 bases remaining between them. This CDR3 spans 14 amino acids. Germline assignment: CDR1 LGHNA and CDR2 YNFKEQ. The CDR3 protein is CASSQDQKGDTQYF. CDR3 sequence (DNA): TGTGCCAGCAGCCAAGATCAGAAGGGGGATACGCAGTATTTT.

This clonotype has ten or more counts. V and J are TRBV27 and TRBJ1-1; D perhaps matches TRBD1 (5 bases). The CDR3 is made up of 13 amino acids. Germline assignment: CDR1 MNHEY and CDR2 SMNVEV (reference sequence). The V end was cut by 6 bases, the J end by 4 bases, with 12 bases between. The CDR3 DNA follows: TGTGCCAGCAGGCCGGGGGGGGGCACTGAAGCTTTCTTT. Translating it yields CASRPGGGTEAFF.

The table lists this clonotype with many counts. The rearrangement links TRBV12-3 or TRBV12-4 to TRBJ1-3; no clear D. The CDR3 is 14 amino acids. V gave up 6 bases and J gave up 0 bases, with 9 bases separating them. In DNA form, the CDR3 reads TGTGCCAGCAGCACAGTAATCTCTGGAAACACCATATATTTT. Protein: CASSTVISGNTIYF.

This clonotype was seen repeatedly, ten times or more. The chain recombines TRBV12-3 or TRBV12-4 with TRBJ1-6; 9 bases line up with TRBD1. The V gene end was trimmed by 5 bases and the J gene end by 10 bases; junction bases not matched to a gene: 6. This CDR3 contains 14 residues. The CDR3 sequence is CASSLTGGRSPLHF. DNA of the CDR3: TGTGCCAGCAGTCTGACAGGGGGAAGGTCACCCCTCCACTTT.

The chain has TRBV9 and TRBJ2-5; 16 nucleotides agree with TRBD2. The ends lost 1 base at V and 2 bases at J; junction bases unmatched: 5. Looked up from germline, CDR1 is SGDLS and CDR2 is YYNGEE. The CDR3 totals 18 residues. CDR3: CASSVRGLAGGLQETQYF. The CDR3 DNA sequence: TGTGCCAGCAGCGTAAGGGGACTAGCGGGAGGGCTACAAGAGACCCAGTACTTC.

The gene calls are TRBV11-2 and TRBJ2-5, with D unclear. Trimming stripped 6 bases from V and 5 bases from J, with 10 bases between. The CDR3 runs 12 residues. CDR1 is SGHAT and CDR2 is FQNNGV in the germline V gene. In DNA form, the CDR3 reads TGTGCCAGCAGTCTAGAAAGGGAGACCCAGTACTTC. It specifies CASSLERETQYF.

The chain recombines TRBV5-1 with TRBJ2-5, with D maybe TRBD2 (6 bases). This CDR3 is built from 11 residues. Trimming shortened V by 4 bases and J by 9 bases, and 10 bases separated the two germline ends. CDR1 SGHRS and CDR2 YFSETQ come from the germline V gene. The CDR3 region is CASSPREAQYF. Written as DNA, the CDR3 is TGCGCCAGCAGCCCCAGGGAGGCCCAGTACTTC.

This clonotype was observed many times. V is TRBV12-3 or TRBV12-4 and J is TRBJ2-2; D not certain. Trimming left V 0 bases short and J 2 bases short, with 4 bases between. This CDR3 comprises 14 residues. In nucleotides, the CDR3 is TGTGCCAGCAGTTTAGCTGCCAACACCGGGGAGCTGTTTTTT. Translated: CASSLAANTGELFF.

This chain links TRBV20-1 with TRBJ1-1; the D is unclear. Germline loops: CDR1 DFQATT, CDR2 SNEGSKA (reference sequence). Trimming took off 6 bases at V and 4 bases at J, with 15 bases between the two ends. The CDR3 is 13 residues long. The CDR3 DNA is TGCAGTGCCCCGGAGCACATGGGCACTGAAGCTTTCTTT. Its protein product is CSAPEHMGTEAFF.

This clonotype was seen at least ten times. The chain links TRBV19 to TRBJ1-3; a weak D match, TRBD1 (5 bases). V lost 3 bases and J lost 0, with 9 bases in between. In germline, CDR1 is LNHDA, CDR2 SQIVND (reference sequence). This CDR3 region has 15 residues. The CDR3 DNA follows: TGTGCCAGTAGTATTTCAGGGACCTCTGGAAACACCATATATTTT. It is translated as CASSISGTSGNTIYF. The full variable domain, completed using reference TRBV19 and TRBJ1-3, is DGGITQSPKYLFRKEGQNVTLSCEQNLNHDAMYWYRQDPGQGLRLIYYSQIVNDFQKGDIAEGYSVSREKKESFPLTVTSAQKNPTAFYLCASSISGTSGNTIYFGEGSWLTVV.

Comment on this clonotype: This clone may be a read error of a much larger clone one base away. The chain links TRBV20-1 to TRBJ2-1; TRBD2 aligns across 7 bases. The germline CDR1 and CDR2 sequences are DFQATT and SNEGSKA (reference sequence). V lost 7 bases, J lost 11 bases, and 11 bases stayed unmatched. This CDR3 is 12 amino acids long. The CDR3 loop reads CSEGLAGGQQFF. In nucleotides, the CDR3 is TGCAGTGAGGGGTTAGCGGGTGGTCAGCAGTTCTTC.

This clonotype was observed at least ten times. V usage is TRBV19 and J usage is TRBJ2-3; 11 bases fit TRBD2. From germline, CDR1 is LNHDA and CDR2 SQIVND (reference sequence). The CDR3 covers 14 residues. Losses at the gene ends were 4 bases for V and 4 bases for J; bases not matched to a gene: 1. DNA of the CDR3: TGTGCCAGTAGTACACTAGCGGGAGCAGATACGCAGTATTTT. Its translation is CASSTLAGADTQYF.

This clonotype was found many times. The rearrangement joins TRBV12-3 or TRBV12-4 to TRBJ2-7, with D possibly being TRBD2 (6 bases). The CDR3 has 15 residues. Trimming left V 6 bases short and J 0 bases short, with 15 bases between. CDR3 DNA: TGTGCCAGCAGGGAGGGGATGGGGAGCTCCTACGAGCAGTACTTC. Its protein product is CASREGMGSSYEQYF.

The V gene is TRBV7-3, the J gene TRBJ2-3; possibly TRBD2 for D (7 bases). Trimming took 5 bases from V and 0 from J, leaving 15 bases between them. Germline values: CDR1 SGHTA, CDR2 FQGTGA. The CDR3 is 16 amino acids. In DNA, the CDR3 is TGTGCCAGCAGCCCCGGGGGGCTAGCGAGCACAGATACGCAGTATTTT. Translation: CASSPGGLASTDTQYF.

In its sample, this clonotype was seen a few times. The CDR3 loop reads CASTTLTSQETQYF. The CDR3 DNA sequence: TGTGCCAGCACCACACTCACTTCCCAAGAGACCCAGTACTTC. The chain links TRBV9 to TRBJ2-5; no reliable D call. Germline loops: CDR1 SGDLS, CDR2 YYNGEE. The CDR3 runs to 14 residues. Trimming removed 6 bases from V and 1 base from J, with 13 bases in between.

Points on this clonotype: A read error may be the cause here, since a much bigger clone is one base away. The V and J genes are TRBV7-9 and TRBJ2-1; D gene ambiguous. Trimming pared 4 bases from V and 6 bases from J, leaving 7 bases between. The CDR3 spans 12 residues. Germline V gene data show CDR1 as SEHNR and CDR2 as FQNEAQ (reference sequence). This chain's CDR3 is CASSSRSNEQFF. The CDR3 DNA sequence: TGTGCCAGCAGCTCTAGAAGCAATGAGCAGTTCTTC.

This clonotype was picked up many times. The rearrangement joins TRBV20-1 to TRBJ1-2; no clear D gene. Trimming pared 2 bases from V and 4 bases from J, leaving 14 bases between. The length of the CDR3 is 14 residues. CDR1 DFQATT and CDR2 SNEGSKA come from the germline V gene (reference sequence). The CDR3 reads CSARPGRYSYGYTF. The CDR3 nucleotides read TGCAGTGCTAGACCTGGGAGGTACTCCTATGGCTACACCTTC.

There are many counts of this clonotype. The CDR3 sequence: CASRRNTEAFF. As DNA, the CDR3 is TGTGCCAGTAGACGAAACACTGAAGCTTTCTTT. The rearrangement links TRBV19 to TRBJ1-1; D unresolved. Trimming cost V 6 bases and J 2 bases, with 4 bases left between them. Germline V gene sequence: CDR1 LNHDA, CDR2 SQIVND (reference sequence). This CDR3 contains 11 residues. Drawing the rest from reference TRBV19 and TRBJ1-1, the complete variable domain is DGGITQSPKYLFRKEGQNVTLSCEQNLNHDAMYWYRQDPGQGLRLIYYSQIVNDFQKGDIAEGYSVSREKKESFPLTVTSAQKNPTAFYLCASRRNTEAFFGQGTRLTVV.

This clonotype was recorded many times. The rearrangement joins TRBV5-6 to TRBJ1-2; TRBD1 agrees at 10 bases. The V gene's germline CDR1 is SGHDT and CDR2 YYEEEE. The CDR3 totals 15 residues. Trimming at V came to 4 bases and at J to 5 bases, leaving 8 bases not matched to a gene. The CDR3 coding sequence is TGTGCCAGCAGCCTCCGGGACAGGGGCGTTTATGGCTACACCTTC. Its protein product is CASSLRDRGVYGYTF. Variable domain in full (rest from reference TRBV5-6 and TRBJ1-2): DAGVTQSPTHLIKTRGQQVTLRCSPKSGHDTVSWYQQALGQGPQFIFQYYEEEERQRGNFPDRFSGHQFPNYSSELNVNALLLGDSALYLCASSLRDRGVYGYTFGSGTRLTVV.

The chain has TRBV10-3 and TRBJ2-7, with D possibly being TRBD1 (5 bases). The CDR3 consists of 12 residues. V lost 6 bases, J lost 2 bases, and 8 bases lay in between. Looked up from germline, CDR1 is ENHRY and CDR2 is SYGVKD. Written as DNA, the CDR3 is TGTGCCATCAGCAGGGATACCTACGAGCAGTACTTC. It codes for CAISRDTYEQYF.

A few counts support this clonotype. The chain has TRBV3-1 and TRBJ2-1, with D tentatively TRBD2 (7 bases). Germline V lookup: CDR1 LGHDT, CDR2 YNNKEL (reference sequence). V was shortened by 1 base and J by 5 bases, with 15 bases between the two germline ends. The CDR3 is 16 residues long. In nucleotides, the CDR3 is TGTGCCAGCAGCCAAGGCGGGGGAGGGGGGCACAATGAGCAGTTCTTC. Translated: CASSQGGGGGHNEQFF.

This clonotype was recorded many times. The chain has TRBV7-2 and TRBJ2-7, with D possibly being TRBD1 (6 bases). Germline V gives CDR1 SGHTA, CDR2 FQGNSA. Trimming took off 5 bases at V and 3 bases at J, with 11 bases between the two ends. The CDR3 is 13 residues long. CDR3 nucleotide sequence: TGTGCCAGCAGCAATGGACAGCTCTACGAGCAGTACTTC. Its protein product is CASSNGQLYEQYF.

This clonotype was recorded at least ten times. This rearrangement joins TRBV7-9 to TRBJ2-7, with D unclear. V shed 4 bases and J shed 7 bases, with 8 bases lying between them. Germline values: CDR1 SEHNR, CDR2 FQNEAQ (reference sequence). CDR3 length: 11 residues. DNA for the CDR3: TGTGCCAGCAGCTCTAGATTTGAGCAGTACTTC. Translating it yields CASSSRFEQYF.

This clonotype was counted ten times or more. The V gene is TRBV5-1, the J gene TRBJ1-1; 7 positions match TRBD1. Germline V CDR1 and CDR2: SGHRS, YFSETQ. The CDR3 runs 16 residues. The junction had 5 bases not matched to a gene; V was cut back by 0 bases and J by 0 bases. The CDR3 spells CASSLGGTDLNTEAFF. Written as DNA, the CDR3 is TGCGCCAGCAGCTTGGGGGGGACAGACCTGAACACTGAAGCTTTCTTT. Together with reference TRBV5-1 and TRBJ1-1, the CDR3 gives the full variable domain: KAGVTQTPRYLIKTRGQQVTLSCSPISGHRSVSWYQQTPGQGLQFLFEYFSETQRNKGNFPGRFSGRQFSNSRSEMNVSTLELGDSALYLCASSLGGTDLNTEAFFGQGTRLTVV.

CDR3 DNA sequence: TGTGCCAGCAGCTTAGGAGGCGGGAGGGCACAAGAGACCCAGTACTTC. It is translated as CASSLGGGRAQETQYF. V is TRBV7-6 and J is TRBJ2-5; TRBD2 aligns across 9 bases. After removal of 1 base from V and 2 bases from J, the junction contained 5 bases not matched to a gene. This CDR3 is built from 16 residues. The germline gives CDR1 SGHVS, CDR2 FNYEAQ. Full variable domain (outside the CDR3, taken from reference TRBV7-6 and TRBJ2-5): GAGVSQSPRYKVTKRGQDVALRCDPISGHVSLYWYRQALGQGPEFLTYFNYEAQQDKSGLPNDRFSAERPEGSISTLTIQRTEQRDSAMYRCASSLGGGRAQETQYFGPGTRLLVL.

J is TRBJ2-7 and V is TRBV11-2; D is ambiguous. Germline V CDR1 and CDR2: SGHAT, FQNNGV. The CDR3 spans 15 residues. Trimming took off 5 bases at V and 0 bases at J, with 14 bases between the two ends. The CDR3 protein is CASSAPPLSSYEQYF. CDR3 nucleotides: TGTGCCAGCAGCGCCCCCCCACTTAGCTCCTACGAGCAGTACTTC.

This clonotype was detected a few times. J is TRBJ2-3 and V is TRBV29-1; no firm D call. This CDR3 has 12 residues. Per germline, CDR1 SQVTM and CDR2 ANQGSEA. Trimming cost V 4 bases and J 6 bases, with 11 bases left between them. CDR3 coding DNA: TGCAGCGTTGTCGCGGTGGGGGATACGCAGTATTTT. Translation gives CSVVAVGDTQYF.

The V gene is TRBV7-2, the J gene TRBJ1-2; tentative D call: TRBD1 (6 bases). This CDR3 has 13 residues. Between the trimmed V and J ends, which lost 5 bases and 4 bases, there was a span of 11 bases. Germline V gene data show CDR1 as SGHTA and CDR2 as FQGNSA. CDR3 amino acids: CASSPQGPYGYTF. Written as DNA, the CDR3 is TGTGCCAGCAGCCCACAGGGCCCCTATGGCTACACCTTC.